This T cell receptor beta chain was sequenced during a study of T cell clonality in common variable immunodeficiency. Heparinized whole blood, about 5 to 8.5 ml, came from each donor. This clone was found many times. The target antigen is unknown. The missing CDR3 end, 3 residues past where the read stops, is filled in from the germline J gene. Control and CVID samples contributed equal amounts of genomic DNA. Measured with immunoSEQ multiplex PCR; TCRdb has only the in-frame clones, and not every one. The specimen has around 30,000 clones, none found just once. General observations from the study: The cause of increased CVID clonality remains unclear without subpopulation sequencing. Fewer TCRbeta clones were shared among CVID subjects than controls.

Germline CDR1 SGHTA, CDR2 FQGNSA. Trimming took 5 bases from V and 5 from J, leaving 9 bases between them. CDR3 length equals 13 residues. This TCR came from a person aged 18 to 69 in good health. The sequencing sample was made of peripheral blood mononuclear cells. The chain combines TRBV7-2 with TRBJ1-4, with a possible D match to TRBD1 (5 bases). Incomplete CDR3 DNA: TGTGCCAGCAGCCTCGACAGAAATGAAAAA. Protein sequence: CASSLDRNEK. The full CDR3 protein is CASSLDRNEKLFF.